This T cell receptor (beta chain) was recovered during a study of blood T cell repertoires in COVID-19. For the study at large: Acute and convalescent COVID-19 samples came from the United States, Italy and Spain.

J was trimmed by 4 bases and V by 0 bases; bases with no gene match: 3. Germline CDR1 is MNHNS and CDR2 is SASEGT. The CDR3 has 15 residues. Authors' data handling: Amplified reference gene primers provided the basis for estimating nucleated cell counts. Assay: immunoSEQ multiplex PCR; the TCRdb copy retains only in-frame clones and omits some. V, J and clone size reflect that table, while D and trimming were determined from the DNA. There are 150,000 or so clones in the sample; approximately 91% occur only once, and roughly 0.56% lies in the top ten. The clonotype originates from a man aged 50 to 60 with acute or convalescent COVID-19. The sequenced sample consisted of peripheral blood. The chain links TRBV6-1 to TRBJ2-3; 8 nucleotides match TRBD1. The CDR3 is CASSEAPGGADTQYF. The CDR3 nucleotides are TGTGCCAGCAGTGAAGCACCAGGGGGCGCAGATACGCAGTATTTT.